The rows below give T cell receptor beta chains drawn from one sample of a study of molecular identifiers for immune sequencing clone quantification. From the PCR reads, TCRdb called clonotypes with MiXCR, one entry per CDR3 protein. The table records 460,000 or so distinct CDR3 sequences, about a fifth of them present only once. The sample was naive CD8+ T cells from blood, with Jurkat cell RNA spiked in. The receptors come from a human donor in good health. Some libraries in this study had Jurkat cell RNA spiked in. CDR3s include the opening cysteine and the closing phenylalanine or tryptophan. Each record gives: V gene, J gene, D gene, clone size, CDR3 protein, CDR3 DNA. D genes are given only for firm matches. Clone size is stated in some rows and not others, as once, few, many or a class when expanded.

v_call: TRBV5-1
j_call: TRBJ2-2
d_call: TRBD1
clone_size: many
cdr3_aa: CASSLERGRYTGELFF
cdr3_nt: TGCGCCAGCAGCTTGGAAAGGGGGCGATACACCGGGGAGCTGTTTTTT

v_call: TRBV6-2/TRBV6-3
j_call: TRBJ1-2
d_call: NA
clone_size: NA
cdr3_aa: CASSYAGDYGYTF
cdr3_nt: TGTGCCAGCAGTTACGCGGGAGACTATGGCTACACCTTC

v_call: TRBV27
j_call: TRBJ2-1
d_call: NA
clone_size: NA
cdr3_aa: CASSIRLDWTMKYNEQFF
cdr3_nt: TGTGCCAGCAGTATCCGCCTGGACTGGACGATGAAGTACAATGAGCAGTTCTTC

v_call: TRBV7-9
j_call: TRBJ1-4
d_call: NA
clone_size: many
cdr3_aa: CASSLVTENFNEKLFF
cdr3_nt: TGTGCCAGCAGCTTAGTGACCGAGAATTTTAATGAAAAACTGTTTTTT

v_call: TRBV4-1
j_call: TRBJ1-5
d_call: TRBD1
clone_size: once
cdr3_aa: CASSQEGQGPRKPQHF
cdr3_nt: TGCGCCAGCAGCCAAGAGGGACAGGGGCCTCGGAAGCCCCAGCATTTT

v_call: TRBV12-3/TRBV12-4
j_call: TRBJ2-3
d_call: TRBD1
clone_size: NA
cdr3_aa: CASSFRGRDTQYF
cdr3_nt: TGTGCCAGCAGTTTCAGGGGGCGGGATACGCAGTATTTT

v_call: TRBV6-2/TRBV6-3
j_call: TRBJ2-1
d_call: TRBD1
clone_size: NA
cdr3_aa: CASSYGDRGAYNEQFF
cdr3_nt: TGTGCCAGCAGTTACGGGGACAGGGGAGCCTACAATGAGCAGTTCTTC

v_call: TRBV6-4
j_call: TRBJ1-1
d_call: NA
clone_size: few
cdr3_aa: CATKSSMADTEAFF
cdr3_nt: TGTGCCACCAAATCTTCTATGGCGGACACTGAAGCTTTCTTT

v_call: TRBV3-1
j_call: TRBJ1-1
d_call: TRBD1
clone_size: NA
cdr3_aa: CASSPNQGALAFF
cdr3_nt: TGTGCCAGCAGCCCGAACCAGGGGGCTTTAGCTTTCTTT

v_call: TRBV28
j_call: TRBJ2-7
d_call: NA
clone_size: NA
cdr3_aa: CASSFAAGSGEQYF
cdr3_nt: TGTGCCAGCAGTTTCGCCGCGGGGTCGGGCGAGCAGTACTTC

v_call: TRBV27
j_call: TRBJ1-1
d_call: TRBD1
clone_size: NA
cdr3_aa: CASSLEAGGLNTEAFF
cdr3_nt: TGTGCCAGCAGTTTAGAGGCAGGGGGCCTTAACACTGAAGCTTTCTTT

v_call: TRBV11-2
j_call: TRBJ2-7
d_call: TRBD2
clone_size: many
cdr3_aa: CASSSGLAGFEQYF
cdr3_nt: TGTGCCAGCAGCTCGGGACTAGCGGGTTTCGAGCAGTACTTC

v_call: TRBV29-1
j_call: TRBJ2-7
d_call: TRBD1
clone_size: many
cdr3_aa: CSVAQTGVRSEQYF
cdr3_nt: TGCAGCGTTGCACAGACAGGGGTTAGGTCCGAGCAGTACTTC

v_call: TRBV6-5
j_call: TRBJ2-1
d_call: TRBD2
clone_size: NA
cdr3_aa: CASSYLPGSGSYNEQFF
cdr3_nt: TGTGCCAGCAGTTACTTGCCGGGCAGCGGGAGCTACAATGAGCAGTTCTTC

v_call: TRBV5-4
j_call: TRBJ2-7
d_call: NA
clone_size: few
cdr3_aa: CASSSEDSYSYEQYF
cdr3_nt: TGTGCCAGCAGCTCGGAGGACTCCTACTCCTACGAGCAGTACTTC

v_call: TRBV19
j_call: TRBJ1-2
d_call: NA
clone_size: few
cdr3_aa: CASNQGRLLDGYTF
cdr3_nt: TGTGCCAGTAATCAGGGGCGTCTCCTAGATGGCTACACCTTC

v_call: TRBV27
j_call: TRBJ1-5
d_call: TRBD1
clone_size: NA
cdr3_aa: CASKQGAGIQPQHF
cdr3_nt: TGTGCCAGCAAGCAGGGGGCAGGAATTCAGCCCCAGCATTTT

v_call: TRBV20-1
j_call: TRBJ2-7
d_call: NA
clone_size: NA
cdr3_aa: CSAKQGNYEQYF
cdr3_nt: TGCAGTGCTAAACAGGGAAACTACGAGCAGTACTTC

v_call: TRBV4-1
j_call: TRBJ2-7
d_call: TRBD1
clone_size: NA
cdr3_aa: CASSQDRTGVEQYF
cdr3_nt: TGCGCCAGCAGCCAAGACCGGACAGGGGTCGAGCAGTACTTC

v_call: TRBV20-1
j_call: TRBJ2-2
d_call: TRBD1
clone_size: NA
cdr3_aa: CSARVRDRGAGELFF
cdr3_nt: TGCAGTGCTAGAGTGCGGGACAGGGGTGCCGGGGAGCTGTTTTTT

v_call: TRBV5-3
j_call: TRBJ2-3
d_call: TRBD2
clone_size: NA
cdr3_aa: CASSSTSGNFYTQYF
cdr3_nt: TGTGCCAGCAGCTCTACTAGCGGGAATTTTTATACGCAGTATTTT

v_call: TRBV9
j_call: TRBJ2-7
d_call: NA
clone_size: NA
cdr3_aa: CASSADGHYEQYF
cdr3_nt: TGTGCCAGCAGCGCCGACGGCCACTACGAGCAGTACTTC